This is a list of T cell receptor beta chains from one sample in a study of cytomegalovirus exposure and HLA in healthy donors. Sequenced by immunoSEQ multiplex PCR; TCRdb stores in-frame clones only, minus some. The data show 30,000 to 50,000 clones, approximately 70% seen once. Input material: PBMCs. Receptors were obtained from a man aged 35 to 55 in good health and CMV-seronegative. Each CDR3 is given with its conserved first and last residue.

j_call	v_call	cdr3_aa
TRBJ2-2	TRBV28	CASMASGGSNTGELFF
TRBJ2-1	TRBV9	CASSVDLAGSGQFF
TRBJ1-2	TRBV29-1	CSAAGGKDYGYTF
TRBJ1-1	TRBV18	CASSPDRGRDTEAFF
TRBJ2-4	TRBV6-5	CASSYSELAKNIQYF
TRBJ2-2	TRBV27	CASKGGSGELFF
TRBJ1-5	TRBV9	CASSPGLRNQPQHF
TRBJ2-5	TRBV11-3	CASSEGLTVGETQYF
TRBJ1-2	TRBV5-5	CASSFGTGGGYTF
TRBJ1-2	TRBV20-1	CRARGDYGYTF
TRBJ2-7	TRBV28	CASGPNYEQYF
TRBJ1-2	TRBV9	CASSQSGGRTTRGGYTF
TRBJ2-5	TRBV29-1	CSVTAGQETQYF
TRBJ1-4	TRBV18	CASSPDRGGEKLFF
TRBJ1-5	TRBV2	CASSVVEGGGSAQHF
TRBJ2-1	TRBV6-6	CASSYSRQGNEQFF
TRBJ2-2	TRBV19	CASTTREAGELFF
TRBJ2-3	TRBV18	CASSGLAGDNTQYF
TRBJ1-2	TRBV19	CASTPTGGYGYTF
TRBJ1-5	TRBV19	CASSVQGGQPQHF
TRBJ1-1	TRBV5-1	CASSLRGQGVTEAFF
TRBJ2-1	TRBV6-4	CASCRDRGGEQFF
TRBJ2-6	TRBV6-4	CASSDGSSGANVLTF
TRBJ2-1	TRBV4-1	CASSQDPAGEAYNEQFF
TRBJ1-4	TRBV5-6	CASSDGTGGEKLFF
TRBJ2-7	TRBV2	CARGLAGNEQYF
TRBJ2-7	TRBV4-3	CASSQGEGTHYEQYF
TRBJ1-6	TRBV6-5	CASTPGGLYNSPLHF
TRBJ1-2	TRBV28	CASSLAVGGLANYGYTF
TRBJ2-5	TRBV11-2	CASSQRLAGGRGETQYF
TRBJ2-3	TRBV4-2	CASSPLAGGGTDTQYF
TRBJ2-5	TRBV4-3	CASSQDPYGGATEETQYF
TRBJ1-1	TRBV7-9	CASSFDSRGTEAFF
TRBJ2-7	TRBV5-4	CASSFPSGQRKYF
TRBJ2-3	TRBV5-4	CASSPIGSEIRTDTQYF